This T cell receptor (beta chain) was sequenced in a study of early T cells in non-severe SARS-CoV-2 infection. With V trimmed by 8 bases and J by 0 bases, 2 bases remained unmatched. This CDR3 comprises 14 residues. In germline, CDR1 is WSHSY, CDR2 SAAADI. TCRdb re-called the 5' RACE reads with MiXCR, one entry per CDR3 protein. Of under 85,000 distinct CDR3 sequences listed, 4.5% to 6% are singletons. The receptor was derived from an adult who was a healthcare worker with PCR-confirmed SARS-CoV-2 infection or an uninfected control (not recorded which). The chain employs TRBV10-2 and TRBJ2-2; 8 bases fit TRBD2. The source material was whole blood, sampled at baseline. The CDR3 DNA sequence: TGCGCCAGCCAACTAGCGGCGAACACCGGGGAGCTGTTTTTT. It codes for CASQLAANTGELFF.